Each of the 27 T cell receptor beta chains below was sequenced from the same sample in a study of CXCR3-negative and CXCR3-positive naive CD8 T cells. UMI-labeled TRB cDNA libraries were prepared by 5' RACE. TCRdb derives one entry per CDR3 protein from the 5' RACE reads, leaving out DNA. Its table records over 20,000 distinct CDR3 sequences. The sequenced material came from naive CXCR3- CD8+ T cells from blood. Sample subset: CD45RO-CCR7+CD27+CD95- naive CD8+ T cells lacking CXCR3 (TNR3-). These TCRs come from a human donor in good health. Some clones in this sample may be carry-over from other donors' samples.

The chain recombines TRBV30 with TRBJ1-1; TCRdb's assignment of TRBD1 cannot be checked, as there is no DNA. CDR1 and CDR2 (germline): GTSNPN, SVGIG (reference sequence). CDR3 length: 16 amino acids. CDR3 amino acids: CAWSPYIPGLNTEAFF.

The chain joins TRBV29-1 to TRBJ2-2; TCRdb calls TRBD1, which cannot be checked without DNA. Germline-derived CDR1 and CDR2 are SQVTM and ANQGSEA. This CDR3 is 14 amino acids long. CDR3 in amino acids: CSYQTGRNTGELFF.

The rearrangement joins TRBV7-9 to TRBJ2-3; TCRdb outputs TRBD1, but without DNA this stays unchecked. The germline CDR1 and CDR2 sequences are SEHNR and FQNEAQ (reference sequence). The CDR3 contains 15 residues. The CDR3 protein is CASSASRQGRDTQYF.

CDR3: CASSQVRTGDSPLHF. This chain connects TRBV4-2 to TRBJ1-6; no DNA is available, so the TRBD1 call from TCRdb remains unchecked. This CDR3 is 15 amino acids long. Per germline, CDR1 LGHNA and CDR2 YNFKEQ.

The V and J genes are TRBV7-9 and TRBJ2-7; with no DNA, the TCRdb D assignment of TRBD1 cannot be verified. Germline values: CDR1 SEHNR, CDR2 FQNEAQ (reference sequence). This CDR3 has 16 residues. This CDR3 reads CASSPSGGIGSYEQYF.

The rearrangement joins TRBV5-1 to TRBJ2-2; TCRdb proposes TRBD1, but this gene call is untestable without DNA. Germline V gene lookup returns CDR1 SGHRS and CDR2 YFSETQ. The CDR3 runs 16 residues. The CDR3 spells CASSLAWGSNTGELFF.

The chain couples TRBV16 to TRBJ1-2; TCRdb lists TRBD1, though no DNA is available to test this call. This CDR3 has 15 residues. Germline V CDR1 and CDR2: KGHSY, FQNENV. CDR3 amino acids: CASSQPGQGNYGYTF. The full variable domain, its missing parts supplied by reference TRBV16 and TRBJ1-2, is GEEVAQTPKHLVRGEGQKAKLYCAPIKGHSYVFWYQQVLKNEFKFLISFQNENVFDETGMPKERFSAKCLPNSPCSLEIQATKLEDSAVYFCASSQPGQGNYGYTFGSGTRLTVV.

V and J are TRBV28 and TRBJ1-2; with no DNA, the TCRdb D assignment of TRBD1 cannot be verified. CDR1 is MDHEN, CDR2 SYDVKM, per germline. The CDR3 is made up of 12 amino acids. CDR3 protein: CASGQTGRGYTF.

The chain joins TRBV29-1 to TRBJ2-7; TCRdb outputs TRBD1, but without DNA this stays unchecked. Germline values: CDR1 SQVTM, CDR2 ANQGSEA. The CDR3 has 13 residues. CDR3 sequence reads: CSVTLTAAYEQYF.

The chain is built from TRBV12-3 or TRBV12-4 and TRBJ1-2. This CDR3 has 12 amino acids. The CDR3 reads CASSFVEDGYTF.

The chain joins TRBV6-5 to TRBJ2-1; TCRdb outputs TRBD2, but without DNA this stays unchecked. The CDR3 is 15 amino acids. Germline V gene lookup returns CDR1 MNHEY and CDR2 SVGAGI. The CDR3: CASSVGLAGTDEQFF.

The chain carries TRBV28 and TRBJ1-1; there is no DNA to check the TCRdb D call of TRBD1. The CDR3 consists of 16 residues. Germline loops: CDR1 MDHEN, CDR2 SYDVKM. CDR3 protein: CATTLAEFPMNTEAFF.

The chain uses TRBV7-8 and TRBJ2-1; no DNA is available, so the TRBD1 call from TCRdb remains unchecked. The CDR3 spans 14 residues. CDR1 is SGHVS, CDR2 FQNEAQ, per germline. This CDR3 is CASSSGTGLHEQFF.

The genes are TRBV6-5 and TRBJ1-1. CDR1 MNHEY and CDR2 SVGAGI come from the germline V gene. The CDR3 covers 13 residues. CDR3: CASSYSQWVEAFF.

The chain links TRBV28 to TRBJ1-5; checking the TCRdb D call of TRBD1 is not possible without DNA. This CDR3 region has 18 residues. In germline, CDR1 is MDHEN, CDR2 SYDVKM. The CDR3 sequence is CASSQSSNTGSGNQPQHF.

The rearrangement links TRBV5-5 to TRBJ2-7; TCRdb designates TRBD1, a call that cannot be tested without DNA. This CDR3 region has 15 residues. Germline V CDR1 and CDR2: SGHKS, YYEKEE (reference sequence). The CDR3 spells CASSPDRFGSYEQYF.

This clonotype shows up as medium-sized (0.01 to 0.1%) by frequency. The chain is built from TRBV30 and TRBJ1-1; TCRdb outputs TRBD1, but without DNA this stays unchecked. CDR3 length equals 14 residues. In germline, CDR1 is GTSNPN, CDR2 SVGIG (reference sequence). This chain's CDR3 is CAWSTGTGDTEAFF.

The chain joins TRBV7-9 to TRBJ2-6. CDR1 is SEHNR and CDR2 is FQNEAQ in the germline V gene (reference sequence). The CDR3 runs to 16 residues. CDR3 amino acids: CASSLSQDSGANVLTF.

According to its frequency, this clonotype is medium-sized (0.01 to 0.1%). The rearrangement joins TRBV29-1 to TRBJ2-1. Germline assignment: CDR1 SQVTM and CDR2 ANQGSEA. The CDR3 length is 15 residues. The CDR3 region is CSVEATILSYNEQFF.

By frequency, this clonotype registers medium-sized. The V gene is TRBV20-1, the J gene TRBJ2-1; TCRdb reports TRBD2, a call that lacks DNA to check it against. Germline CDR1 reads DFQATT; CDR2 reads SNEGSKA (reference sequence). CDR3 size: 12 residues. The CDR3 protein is CSASTRVGEQFF.

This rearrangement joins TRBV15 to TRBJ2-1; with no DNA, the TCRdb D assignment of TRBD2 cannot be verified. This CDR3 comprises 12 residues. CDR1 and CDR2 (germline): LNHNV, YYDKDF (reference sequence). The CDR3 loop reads CATQRGTSGQFF.

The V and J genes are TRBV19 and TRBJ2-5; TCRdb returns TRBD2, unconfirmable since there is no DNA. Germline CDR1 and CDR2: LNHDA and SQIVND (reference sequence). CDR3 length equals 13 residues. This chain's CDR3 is CASSIVVGGTQYF.

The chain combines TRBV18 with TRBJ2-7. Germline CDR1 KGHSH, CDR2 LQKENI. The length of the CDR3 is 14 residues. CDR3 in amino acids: CASSPDKVTYEQYF.

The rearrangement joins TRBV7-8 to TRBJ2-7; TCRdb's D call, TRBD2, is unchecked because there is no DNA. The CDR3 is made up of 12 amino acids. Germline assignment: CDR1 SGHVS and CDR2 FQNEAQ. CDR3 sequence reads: CASSAGLIEQYF.

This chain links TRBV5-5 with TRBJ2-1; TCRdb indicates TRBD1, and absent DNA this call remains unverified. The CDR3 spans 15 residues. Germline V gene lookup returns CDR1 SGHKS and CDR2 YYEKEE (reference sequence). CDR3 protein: CASSEGQGLYNEQFF.

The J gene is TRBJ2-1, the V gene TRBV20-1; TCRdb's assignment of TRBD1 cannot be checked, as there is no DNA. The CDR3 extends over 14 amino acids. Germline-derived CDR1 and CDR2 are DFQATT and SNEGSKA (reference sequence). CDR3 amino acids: CSASGTSSYNEQFF.

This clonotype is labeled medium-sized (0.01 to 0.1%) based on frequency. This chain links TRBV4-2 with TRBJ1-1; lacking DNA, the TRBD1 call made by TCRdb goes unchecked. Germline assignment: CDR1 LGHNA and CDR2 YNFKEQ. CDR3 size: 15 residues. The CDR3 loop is CASSQVSGGWTEAFF.